This T cell receptor (beta chain) comes out of a study of blood T cell repertoires in COVID-19. Study overall: Whether acute or convalescent, the COVID-19 samples came from the United States, Italy and Spain. From T cells, B-cell-depleted T cells, or PBMCs came the material, which was cDNA or gDNA.

The germline V gene has CDR1 SQVTM and CDR2 ANQGSEA. V shed 8 bases, J shed 0 bases, and the junction held 9 bases outside the gene matches. The CDR3 sequence is 14 residues long. Original data processing: How many nucleated cells were present was estimated from reference gene primer amplification. Libraries were prepared by immunoSEQ multiplex PCR; TCRdb keeps only in-frame clonotypes and omits some of them. That table gives V, J and clone size, and the DNA gave D and trimming. The sample lists over 250,000 clones; approximately 91% were seen once. The chain is built from TRBV29-1 and TRBJ2-7; 8 nucleotides agree with TRBD1. Sequencing used peripheral blood. This TCR came from a woman in her fifties or sixties with acute or convalescent COVID-19. The CDR3: CSIRRTGSSYEQYF. DNA of the CDR3: TGCAGCATACGTAGGACAGGGAGCTCCTACGAGCAGTACTTC.